This T cell receptor beta chain was identified during a study of blood T cell repertoires in COVID-19. Study at large: Some COVID-19 samples were acute and others convalescent; all came from the United States, Italy and Spain. The analysed material was cDNA or gDNA that came from T cells, B-cell-depleted T cells, or PBMCs.

This clone was observed a handful of times. This CDR3 is 14 amino acids long. V was trimmed by 9 bases and J by 1 base, leaving 16 bases between them. The germline V gene has CDR1 LNHDA and CDR2 SQIVND (reference sequence). Cohort 3 recovered donors had two negative PCRs, clearance, or symptom resolution. In the authors' workflow: Estimation of nucleated cell counts was performed using reference gene primer amplification. Repertoires were generated with immunoSEQ multiplex PCR, while TCRdb's copy carries only in-frame clones and drops some. V, J and clone size are taken as reported in that table, and D and trimming were inferred from the DNA itself. The repertoire holds around 210,000 clones, with about 89% as singletons.

The TCR originated in a woman under 30 who had recovered from COVID-19. V gene TRBV19 combines with J gene TRBJ2-7, with D possibly being TRBD1 (7 bases). The specimen sequenced was PBMCs or T cells enriched from blood (not recorded which). CDR3 DNA sequence: TGTGCCAGCCGCGAACAGGGGACTTCCTACGAGCAGTACTTC. This encodes CASREQGTSYEQYF.